The present T cell receptor (beta chain) was sequenced within a study of Graves' ophthalmopathy and Graves' hyperthyroidism. Points from the study as a whole: Blood contained most expanded thyroid clonotypes exceeding 0.001 frequency. With a specificity of roughly 72% and a sensitivity of 70% to 71%, the model predicted ophthalmopathy progression.

The ends were cut back, 8 bases at V and 4 bases at J, with 11 bases in the middle. Germline-derived CDR1 and CDR2 are MNHEY and SVGAGI. The CDR3 runs to 12 residues. Transcripts of RNA were the source for amplifying TCR beta CDR3 regions. A first-round RT-PCR used HTBI primers, followed by a second-round multiplex PCR. TCRdb itself ran the multiplex PCR reads through MiXCR, one entry per CDR3 protein. The sample lists approximately 150,000 distinct CDR3 sequences; roughly two fifths were seen once. At least ten counts were recorded for this clonotype. Its antigen is currently unknown. In this cohort, patients with other autoimmune diseases, uncontrolled infections, pregnancy or lactation were excluded. Each diagnosis was determined on the basis of clinical symptoms, serum thyroxine, TRAb, thyroid ultrasound and orbital computed tomography.

The receptor comes from a man aged 25 to 45 with Graves' ophthalmopathy. This chain joins TRBV6-5 and TRBJ1-2, with D perhaps TRBD1 (5 bases). Sequencing was performed on peripheral blood. The CDR3 DNA sequence: TGTGCCAGCCAATCCGACAGCTATGGCTACACCTTC. It specifies CASQSDSYGYTF.